This is a list of T cell receptor beta chains from one sample in a study of T cell responses to AZD1222 COVID-19 vaccine. TCRdb's table, derived via immunoSEQ multiplex PCR, lists solely in-frame clones and lacks some. The sample has 65,000 to 75,000 clones; roughly 80% are singletons. The starting material was peripheral blood, obtained on day 0 of AZD1222 vaccination. The receptor source for this set is an adult in good health. Each CDR3 is given with its conserved first and last residue.

v_gene: TRBV28; j_gene: TRBJ1-6; CDR3aa: CASSPVGQGNSPLHF
v_gene: TRBV28; j_gene: TRBJ1-2; CDR3aa: CASRGGIGAGYGYTF
v_gene: TRBV18; j_gene: TRBJ1-1; CDR3aa: CASSPLGTEAFF
v_gene: TRBV4-2; j_gene: TRBJ1-1; CDR3aa: CASSQGVTEAFF
v_gene: TRBV5-8; j_gene: TRBJ1-2; CDR3aa: CASSFRVNYGYTF
v_gene: TRBV6-5; j_gene: TRBJ2-3; CDR3aa: CASSYSGGDFTDTQYF
v_gene: TRBV5-6; j_gene: TRBJ1-1; CDR3aa: CASSLWAAAGTEAFF
v_gene: TRBV4-2; j_gene: TRBJ2-7; CDR3aa: CASSLQGTLAYEQYF
v_gene: TRBV3-1/TRBV3-2; j_gene: TRBJ1-2; CDR3aa: CASSQPSSGGFGGYTF
v_gene: TRBV3-1/TRBV3-2; j_gene: TRBJ1-2; CDR3aa: CASSQDLATGWYGYTF
v_gene: TRBV2; j_gene: TRBJ1-3; CDR3aa: CASTGGQSGNTIYF
v_gene: TRBV6-5; j_gene: TRBJ1-2; CDR3aa: CASRTGDTVSYGYTF
v_gene: TRBV7-8; j_gene: TRBJ1-1; CDR3aa: CASSLIRLMNTEAFF
v_gene: TRBV7-9; j_gene: TRBJ2-7; CDR3aa: CASSLAREGEQYF
v_gene: TRBV6-5; j_gene: TRBJ1-5; CDR3aa: CASSRTLHQPQHF
v_gene: TRBV6-4; j_gene: TRBJ1-1; CDR3aa: CASRRDSGVNTEAFF
v_gene: TRBV9; j_gene: TRBJ2-3; CDR3aa: CASSVQQGGPDTQYF
v_gene: TRBV7-8; j_gene: TRBJ2-2; CDR3aa: CASRSMPGELFF
v_gene: TRBV7-3; j_gene: TRBJ2-1; CDR3aa: CASSPGTGNEQFF
v_gene: TRBV12-3/TRBV12-4; j_gene: TRBJ1-2; CDR3aa: CASSWTENYGYTF
v_gene: TRBV7-2; j_gene: TRBJ2-7; CDR3aa: CAATSGSDYEQYF
v_gene: TRBV5-1; j_gene: TRBJ2-2; CDR3aa: CASSSISNTGELFF
v_gene: TRBV7-9; j_gene: TRBJ1-1; CDR3aa: CASSSNTGITEAFF
v_gene: TRBV25-1; j_gene: TRBJ1-2; CDR3aa: CASSESIGSYGYTF
v_gene: TRBV7-8; j_gene: TRBJ1-2; CDR3aa: CASSLVTGDYGYTF
v_gene: TRBV19; j_gene: TRBJ1-2; CDR3aa: CASSILGYGYTF
v_gene: TRBV28; j_gene: TRBJ1-2; CDR3aa: CASSLQGPYGYTF
v_gene: TRBV9; j_gene: TRBJ1-3; CDR3aa: CASSVASRGTGNTIYF
v_gene: TRBV5-6; j_gene: TRBJ1-1; CDR3aa: CASSYGIRGGRRNTEAFF